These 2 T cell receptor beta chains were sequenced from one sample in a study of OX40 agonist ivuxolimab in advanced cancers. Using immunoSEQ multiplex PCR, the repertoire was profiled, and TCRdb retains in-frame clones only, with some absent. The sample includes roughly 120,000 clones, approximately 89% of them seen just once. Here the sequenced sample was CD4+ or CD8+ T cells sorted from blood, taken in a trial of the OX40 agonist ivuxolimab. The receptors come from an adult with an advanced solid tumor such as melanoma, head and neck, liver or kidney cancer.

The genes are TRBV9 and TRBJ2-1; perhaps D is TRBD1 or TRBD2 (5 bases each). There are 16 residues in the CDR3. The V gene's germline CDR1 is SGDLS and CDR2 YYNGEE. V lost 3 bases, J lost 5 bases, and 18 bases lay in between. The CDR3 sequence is CASSDRNRGFHNEQFF. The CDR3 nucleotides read TGTGCCAGCAGCGACCGAAACCGGGGCTTTCACAATGAGCAGTTCTTC.

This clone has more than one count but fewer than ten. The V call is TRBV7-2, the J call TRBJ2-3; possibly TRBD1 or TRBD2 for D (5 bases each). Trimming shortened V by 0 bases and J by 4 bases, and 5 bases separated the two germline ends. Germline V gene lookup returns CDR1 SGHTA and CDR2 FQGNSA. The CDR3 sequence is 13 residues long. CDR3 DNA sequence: TGTGCCAGCAGCTTAGCGGGGGCAGATACGCAGTATTTT. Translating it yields CASSLAGADTQYF. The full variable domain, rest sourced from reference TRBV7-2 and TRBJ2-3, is GAGVSQSPSNKVTEKGKDVELRCDPISGHTALYWYRQSLGQGLEFLIYFQGNSAPDKSGLPSDRFSAERTGGSVSTLTIQRTQQEDSAVYLCASSLAGADTQYFGPGTRLTVL.